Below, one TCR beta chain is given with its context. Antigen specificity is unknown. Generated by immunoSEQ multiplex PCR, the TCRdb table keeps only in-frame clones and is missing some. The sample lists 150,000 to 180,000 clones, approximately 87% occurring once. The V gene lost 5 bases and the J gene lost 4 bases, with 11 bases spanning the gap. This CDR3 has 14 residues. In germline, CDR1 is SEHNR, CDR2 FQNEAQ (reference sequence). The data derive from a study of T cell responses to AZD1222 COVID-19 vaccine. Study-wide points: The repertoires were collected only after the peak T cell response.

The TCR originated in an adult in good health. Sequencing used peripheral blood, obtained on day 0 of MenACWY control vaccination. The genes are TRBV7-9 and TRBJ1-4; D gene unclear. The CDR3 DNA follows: TGTGCCAGCAGCCCCTCCGGGTATAATGAAAAACTGTTTTTT. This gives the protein CASSPSGYNEKLFF. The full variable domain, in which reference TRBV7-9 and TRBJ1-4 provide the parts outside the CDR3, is DTGVSQNPRHKITKRGQNVTFRCDPISEHNRLYWYRQTLGQGPEFLTYFQNEAQLEKSRLLSDRFSAERPKGSFSTLEIQRTEQGDSAMYLCASSPSGYNEKLFFGSGTQLSVL.